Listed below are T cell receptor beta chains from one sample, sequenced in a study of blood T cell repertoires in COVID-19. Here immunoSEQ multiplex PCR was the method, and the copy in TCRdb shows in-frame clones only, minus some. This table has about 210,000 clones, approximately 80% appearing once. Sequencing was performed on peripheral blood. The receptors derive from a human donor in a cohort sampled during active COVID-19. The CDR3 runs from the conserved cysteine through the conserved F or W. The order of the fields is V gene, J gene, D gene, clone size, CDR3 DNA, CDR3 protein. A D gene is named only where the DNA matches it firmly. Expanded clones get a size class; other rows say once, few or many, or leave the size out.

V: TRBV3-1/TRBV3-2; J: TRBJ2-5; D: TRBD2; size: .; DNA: TGTGCCAGCAGCCCCATGGGGAGTAGCGGGCGGGTAGGAGAGACCCAGTACTTC; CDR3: CASSPMGSSGRVGETQYF
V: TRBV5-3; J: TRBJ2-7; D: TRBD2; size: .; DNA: TGTGCCAGAATCGTGCGACCAGTTAGCGGGTGGAACGAGCAGTACTTC; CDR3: CARIVRPVSGWNEQYF
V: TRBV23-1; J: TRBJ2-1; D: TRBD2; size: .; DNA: TGCGCCAGCAGTCGGGCTAGCGGGGGGCCACTCTCCTACAATGAGCAGTTCTTC; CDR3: CASSRASGGPLSYNEQFF
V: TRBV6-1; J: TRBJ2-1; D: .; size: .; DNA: TGTGCCAGCAGTGAAGGCGGGTATGAGCAGTTCTTC; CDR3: CASSEGGYEQFF
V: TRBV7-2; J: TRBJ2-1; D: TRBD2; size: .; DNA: TGTGCCAGCAGCCCTACTAGCGGGGGTAATGAGCAGTTCTTC; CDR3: CASSPTSGGNEQFF
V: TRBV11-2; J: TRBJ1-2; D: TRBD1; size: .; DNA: TGTGCCAGCAGCTTGACAGGGAAGGGAAACTATGGCTACACCTTC; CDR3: CASSLTGKGNYGYTF
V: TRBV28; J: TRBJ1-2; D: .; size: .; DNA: TGTGCCAGCAGTTTAGGTCGGCAGGGTCATGGCTACACCTTC; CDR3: CASSLGRQGHGYTF
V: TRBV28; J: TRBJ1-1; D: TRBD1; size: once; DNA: TGTGCCAGCAGTTTAGGGGGACAGGGTTTGAGGGAAGCTTTCTTT; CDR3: CASSLGGQGLREAFF
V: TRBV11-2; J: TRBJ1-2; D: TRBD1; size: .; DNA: TGTGCCAGCAGCCCGGGACAGCGCCATTATGGCTACACCTTC; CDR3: CASSPGQRHYGYTF
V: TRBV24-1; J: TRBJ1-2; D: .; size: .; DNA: TGTGCCACCAATCAGCCTCCGGACTTCTATGGCTACACCTTC; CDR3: CATNQPPDFYGYTF
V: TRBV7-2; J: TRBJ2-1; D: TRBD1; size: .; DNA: TGTGCCAGCAGCGTCCGACAGGGCGATGAGCAGTTCTTC; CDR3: CASSVRQGDEQFF
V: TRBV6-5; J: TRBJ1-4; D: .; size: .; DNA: TGTGCCAGCAGTTCCGGGGGAGCTGGGGAGGAAAAACTGTTTTTT; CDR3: CASSSGGAGEEKLFF
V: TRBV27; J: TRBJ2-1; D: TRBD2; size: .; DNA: TGTGCCAGCAGTAGTGGACTAGCCGAGTACAATGAGCAGTTCTTC; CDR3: CASSSGLAEYNEQFF
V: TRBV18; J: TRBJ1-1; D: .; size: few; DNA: TGTGCCAGCTCACCTGACAGAGGGGGCACTGAAGCTTTCTTT; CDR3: CASSPDRGGTEAFF
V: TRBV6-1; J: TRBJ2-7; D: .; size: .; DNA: TGTGCCAGCAGTGAAAACTGGCGAGGCTACGAGCAGTACTTC; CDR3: CASSENWRGYEQYF
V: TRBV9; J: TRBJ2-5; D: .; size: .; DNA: TGTGCCAGCAGCGTAGGTGAGGAGGAGACCCAGTACTTC; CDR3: CASSVGEEETQYF
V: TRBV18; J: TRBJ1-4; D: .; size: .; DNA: TGTGCCAGCTCCCTAGGGGACCTGGCGGGGGAAAAACTGTTTTTT; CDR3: CASSLGDLAGEKLFF
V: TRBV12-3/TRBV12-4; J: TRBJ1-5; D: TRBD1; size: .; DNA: TGTGCCAGCAGTTTTAACAGGGGTGGGAAGCATTTT; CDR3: CASSFNRGGKHF
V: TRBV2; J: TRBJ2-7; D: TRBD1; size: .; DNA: TGTGCCAGTCTCCGGGACAGAGGCTACGAGCAGTACTTC; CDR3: CASLRDRGYEQYF
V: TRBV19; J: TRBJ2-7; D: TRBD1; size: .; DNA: TGTGCCAGTAGTGACTTACGGACAGGGGCTTACGAGCAGTACTTC; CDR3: CASSDLRTGAYEQYF
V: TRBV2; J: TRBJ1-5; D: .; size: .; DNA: TGTGCCAGCAGTGCGCAGGGGTCCGAGACAAATCAGCCCCAGCATTTT; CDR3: CASSAQGSETNQPQHF
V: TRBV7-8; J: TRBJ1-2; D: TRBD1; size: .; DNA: TGTGCCAGCAGCTTACGAGACAGGGAAGAAGCTAACTATGGCTACACCTTC; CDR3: CASSLRDREEANYGYTF
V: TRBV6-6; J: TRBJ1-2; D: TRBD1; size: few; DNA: TGTGCCAGCAGCCTCCGGCAGCCGGGACAGCTGAGGGGCACTAGCTATGGCTACACCTTC; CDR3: CASSLRQPGQLRGTSYGYTF
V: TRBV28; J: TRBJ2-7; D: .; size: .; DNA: TGTGCCAGCAGTTTCTCCCCAGGGGCGGGCTCCTACGAGCAGTACTTC; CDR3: CASSFSPGAGSYEQYF
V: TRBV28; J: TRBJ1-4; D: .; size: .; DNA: TGTGCCAGCAGCCTGGACACCGCAACTAATGAAAAACTGTTTTTT; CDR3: CASSLDTATNEKLFF
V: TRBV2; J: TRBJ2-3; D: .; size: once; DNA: TGTGCCAGCAGTGGGGAGCGAGCAGGGGGGACAGATACGCAGTATTTT; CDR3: CASSGERAGGTDTQYF
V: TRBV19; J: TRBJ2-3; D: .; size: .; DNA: TGTGCCAGTAGTTACCCGGGAGATACGCAGTATTTT; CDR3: CASSYPGDTQYF
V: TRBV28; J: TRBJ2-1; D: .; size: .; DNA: TGTGCCAGCAGCCGCCCGGGGTACAATGAGCAGTTCTTC; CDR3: CASSRPGYNEQFF
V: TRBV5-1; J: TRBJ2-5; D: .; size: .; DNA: TGCGCCAGCAGCTTGGTGGGGGGAGAGACCCAGTACTTC; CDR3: CASSLVGGETQYF
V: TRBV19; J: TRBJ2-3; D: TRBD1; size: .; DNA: TGTGCCAGTAGTAAACAGGGGGAGGCCCACACAGATACGCAGTATTTT; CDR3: CASSKQGEAHTDTQYF
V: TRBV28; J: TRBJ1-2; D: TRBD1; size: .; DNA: TGTGCCAGCAGCTGGACAGGGGAGAGAAACTATGGCTACACCTTC; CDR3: CASSWTGERNYGYTF
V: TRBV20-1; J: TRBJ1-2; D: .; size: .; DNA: TGCAGTGCTAGCTTAACGCAGGGCTACACCTTC; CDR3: CSASLTQGYTF
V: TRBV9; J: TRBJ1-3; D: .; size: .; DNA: TGTGCCAGCAGCGTATCAGCGAACACCATATATTTT; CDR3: CASSVSANTIYF
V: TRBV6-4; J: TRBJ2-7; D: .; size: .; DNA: TGTGCCAGCAGTATGGGGAGCTCCTACGAGCAGTACTTC; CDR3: CASSMGSSYEQYF
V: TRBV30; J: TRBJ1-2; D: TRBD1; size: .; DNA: TGTGCCTGGAAGGCGACAGGGGGATTGAACTATGGCTACACCTTC; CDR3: CAWKATGGLNYGYTF
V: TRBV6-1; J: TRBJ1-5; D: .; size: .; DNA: TGTGCCAGCAGTGAATGGGGGGGGGCAGGGCAGCCCCAGCATTTT; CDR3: CASSEWGGAGQPQHF
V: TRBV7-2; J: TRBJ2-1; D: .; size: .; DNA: TGTGCCAGCAGTACGAAGAGGGGGAGCTCCTACAATGAGCAGTTCTTC; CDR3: CASSTKRGSSYNEQFF
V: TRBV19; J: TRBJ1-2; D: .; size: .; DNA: TGTGCCAGTAGTATCCCCCGACGGAGCGAAACTAACTATGGCTACACCTTC; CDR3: CASSIPRRSETNYGYTF
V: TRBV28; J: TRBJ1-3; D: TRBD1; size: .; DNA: TGTGCCAGCAGTTTGGCAGGGGGGAGCTCTGGAAACACCATATATTTT; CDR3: CASSLAGGSSGNTIYF
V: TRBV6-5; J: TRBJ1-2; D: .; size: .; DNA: TGTGCCATCTCGACGGCGCGGCCTCCCTATGGCTACACCTTC; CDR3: CAISTARPPYGYTF
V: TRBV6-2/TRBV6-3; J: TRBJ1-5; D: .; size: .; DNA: TGTGCCAGCAGTTCCGGGAGCCCCTGGCCCCAGCATTTT; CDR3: CASSSGSPWPQHF
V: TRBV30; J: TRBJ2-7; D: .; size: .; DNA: TGTGCCTGTCCCCGCGGCTACGAGCAGTACTTC; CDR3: CACPRGYEQYF